The clone carrying this TCR beta chain appeared a single time. Its antigen remains unidentified. Clones were sequenced by immunoSEQ multiplex PCR, and TCRdb holds only the in-frame ones, with some missing. The sample records some 7,900 clones, more than 65% being singletons. The data belong to a study of lymphopenia after photon versus proton radiotherapy. Notes on the study in general: Proton therapy kept repertoires fairly stable, unlike photons, which gained effector/memory cells. Authors raise, but do not show, better survival with proton therapy. A bigger post-nadir fall in TCR diversity correlated inversely with survival time in deceased patients. Post-nadir diversity loss with photons came from oligoclonal expansion, particularly CD8+ Temra cells.

The source material was peripheral blood, sampled from a patient treated with photon-based radiotherapy. The sequence came from a man aged 25-45 years with gastric cancer.

CDR3 sequence: CASSLRGGADTDTQYF. The DNA of the CDR3 is TGTGCCAGCAGCTTACGGGGAGGGGCCGATACAGATACGCAGTATTTT. The V call is TRBV11-1, the J call TRBJ2-3, with 7 bases aligning to TRBD2. V was clipped by 2 bases and J by 3 bases; unmatched bases: 8. This CDR3 is 16 amino acids long. The germline gives CDR1 SGHAT, CDR2 FQDESV (reference sequence).